The 20 T cell receptor beta chains below all came from one sample that was sequenced in a study of T cell changes during pregnancy in multiple sclerosis. Repertoires were generated with immunoSEQ multiplex PCR, while TCRdb's copy carries only in-frame clones and drops some. This table holds around 69,000 clones, about 90% found once. The source was peripheral blood, collected in the first trimester of pregnancy. Source of these receptors: a female donor with multiple sclerosis, enrolled in a pregnancy study.

The rearrangement uses TRBV19 and TRBJ1-1, with D perhaps TRBD1 (6 bases). With 3 bases removed from V and 5 bases from J, the gap between germline ends came to 16 bases. Germline V gene data show CDR1 as LNHDA and CDR2 as SQIVND (reference sequence). This CDR3 has 15 residues. The CDR3 here is CASSMGDYRVTEAFF. The CDR3 DNA reads as TGTGCCAGTAGTATGGGGGACTACAGGGTGACTGAAGCTTTCTTT.

V usage is TRBV10-3 and J usage is TRBJ1-5; weak D call: TRBD1 (6 bases). Per germline, CDR1 ENHRY and CDR2 SYGVKD. V shed 3 bases and J shed 7 bases, with 10 bases lying between them. The CDR3 has 13 residues. CDR3 sequence reads: CAISEEGVQPQHF. CDR3 coding DNA: TGTGCCATCAGTGAAGAGGGGGTGCAGCCCCAGCATTTT.

This chain joins TRBV6-6 and TRBJ1-4; D call uncertain. The germline V gene encodes CDR1 MNHNY and CDR2 SVGAGI (reference sequence). Trimming removed 7 bases at V and 5 bases at J, with 8 bases between. The CDR3 spans 12 residues. CDR3 in amino acids: CASNPGNEKLFF. Here the CDR3 DNA reads TGTGCCAGCAACCCGGGGAATGAAAAACTGTTTTTT.

The rearrangement uses TRBV2 and TRBJ2-1, with 9 bases identical to TRBD2. Looked up from germline, CDR1 is SNHLY and CDR2 is FYNNEI. This CDR3 comprises 15 residues. V shed 8 bases and J 6 bases; nucleotides not matched to a gene: 11. Here the CDR3 reads CASEAGTSFSNEQFF. Written as DNA, the CDR3 is TGTGCCAGCGAAGCCGGGACTAGCTTCAGCAATGAGCAGTTCTTC.

The J gene is TRBJ2-2, the V gene TRBV21-1; the table's D call, TRBD2, has no DNA check behind it. TRBV21-1 is described as a pseudogene. CDR3 length equals 16 residues. The CDR3 coding sequence is TGTGCCAGCAGCAACCTACTAGCGGGACTCACCGGGGAGCTGTTTTTT. This gives the protein CASSNLLAGLTGELFF.

V gene TRBV28 combines with J gene TRBJ2-7, with TRBD1 as a possible D gene (5 bases). Per germline, CDR1 MDHEN and CDR2 SYDVKM. The CDR3 totals 16 residues. V lost 5 bases to trimming and J lost 2 bases, with 19 bases between them. The CDR3 sequence: CASSTTDTTVPYEQYF. The CDR3 DNA sequence: TGTGCCAGCAGTACAACGGACACCACCGTCCCCTACGAGCAGTACTTC. Looking up the rest from reference TRBV28 and TRBJ2-7 gives the full variable domain: DVKVTQSSRYLVKRTGEKVFLECVQDMDHENMFWYRQDPGLGLRLIYFSYDVKMKEKGDIPEGYSVSREKKERFSLILESASTNQTSMYLCASSTTDTTVPYEQYFGPGTRLTVT.

The chain carries TRBV29-1 and TRBJ1-1; the match to TRBD1 covers 7 bases. Germline V lookup: CDR1 SQVTM, CDR2 ANQGSEA. V shed 4 bases, J shed 4 bases, and the junction held 12 bases outside the gene matches. The CDR3 contains 15 residues. This CDR3 is CSVVPTQGVATEAFF. The CDR3 DNA follows: TGCAGCGTTGTACCTACCCAGGGGGTGGCCACTGAAGCTTTCTTT.

The chain uses TRBV5-1 and TRBJ1-2; no clear D. The V and J ends lost 1 base and 6 bases respectively, with 7 bases between them. Germline V gives CDR1 SGHRS, CDR2 YFSETQ. This CDR3 comprises 12 residues. The CDR3 loop reads CASSLSQNGYTF. The CDR3 region has the DNA TGCGCCAGCAGCTTGTCACAGAATGGCTACACCTTC. The full variable domain, completed using reference TRBV5-1 and TRBJ1-2, is KAGVTQTPRYLIKTRGQQVTLSCSPISGHRSVSWYQQTPGQGLQFLFEYFSETQRNKGNFPGRFSGRQFSNSRSEMNVSTLELGDSALYLCASSLSQNGYTFGSGTRLTVV.

This clone came up once. The chain couples TRBV7-9 to TRBJ1-3, with 9 bases lining up with TRBD1. Germline V lookup: CDR1 SEHNR, CDR2 FQNEAQ (reference sequence). The length of the CDR3 is 15 residues. Trimming cost V 5 bases and J 2 bases; bases outside gene matches: 4. CDR3 sequence reads: CASSNTGGAGNTIYF. CDR3 in DNA: TGTGCCAGCAGCAATACAGGGGGCGCTGGAAACACCATATATTTT.

This chain joins TRBV7-2 and TRBJ2-7; D gene unclear. The CDR3 sequence is 11 residues long. The germline V gene has CDR1 SGHTA and CDR2 FQGNSA. The germline V and J ends were trimmed by 2 bases and 5 bases, with 4 bases remaining between them. The CDR3 protein is CASSLRDEQYF. Written as DNA, the CDR3 is TGTGCCAGCAGCTTACGGGACGAGCAGTACTTC.

The V gene is TRBV4-3, the J gene TRBJ2-2, with TRBD2 identical over 8 bases. The CDR3 spans 14 residues. V dropped 4 bases and J dropped 4; count of bases not matched to a gene: 2. From germline, CDR1 is LGHNA and CDR2 YSLEER. This CDR3 reads CASSRGRITGELFF. The CDR3 DNA follows: TGCGCCAGCAGCCGCGGGAGGATCACCGGGGAGCTGTTTTTT.

The chain has TRBV5-8 and TRBJ1-2; no reliable D call. This CDR3 has 14 residues. Germline V gene sequence: CDR1 SGHTS, CDR2 YDEGEE. Trimming stripped 0 bases from V and 2 bases from J, with 8 bases between. As DNA, the CDR3 is TGTGCCAGCAGCTTGGGTGGGCCGAACTATGGCTACACCTTC. Translated: CASSLGGPNYGYTF.

This clone was counted ten times or more. CDR3: CASSLVGSSYEQYF. CDR3 sequence (DNA): TGTGCCAGCAGCTTAGTCGGGAGCTCCTACGAGCAGTACTTC. This sequence joins TRBV7-9 and TRBJ2-7; D possibly corresponds to TRBD2 (6 bases). V lost 1 base and J 0 bases, leaving 7 bases between the germline ends. Germline CDR1 reads SEHNR; CDR2 reads FQNEAQ (reference sequence). The CDR3 contains 14 residues.

This chain uses TRBV4-1 with TRBJ2-1; TRBD2 agrees at 14 bases. V was clipped by 6 bases and J by 0 bases; unmatched bases: 7. The CDR3 sequence is 18 residues long. Germline V lookup: CDR1 MGHRA, CDR2 YSYEKL. The CDR3 protein is CASRTTSGRASSYNEQFF. The CDR3 DNA reads as TGCGCCAGCAGAACGACTAGCGGGAGGGCGAGCTCCTACAATGAGCAGTTCTTC.

The V and J genes are TRBV5-1 and TRBJ1-1; TRBD1 aligns across 7 bases. The ends lost 2 bases at V and 7 bases at J; junction bases unmatched: 8. Germline-derived CDR1 and CDR2 are SGHRS and YFSETQ. The CDR3 extends over 14 amino acids. The CDR3 DNA reads as TGCGCCAGCAGCTTAGGCTTCCGGGACAGTGAAGCTTTCTTT. The encoded protein is CASSLGFRDSEAFF.

The chain joins TRBV11-3 to TRBJ2-7; TRBD1 agrees at 11 bases. Germline V gene sequence: CDR1 SGHNT, CDR2 YENEEA. V shed 1 base and J 5 bases; nucleotides not matched to a gene: 4. The CDR3 contains 15 residues. Written as DNA, the CDR3 is TGTGCCAGCAGCTTAGTGGGACAGGGGGTCGACGAGCAGTACTTC. Its protein product is CASSLVGQGVDEQYF.

The V and J genes are TRBV14 and TRBJ2-3; a possible D gene is TRBD2 (6 bases). The CDR3 extends over 12 amino acids. The germline V gene encodes CDR1 SGHDN and CDR2 FVKESK. V lost 2 bases and J 11 bases, leaving 11 bases between the germline ends. This chain's CDR3 is CASSQQAGRQYF. CDR3 sequence (DNA): TGTGCCAGCAGCCAACAAGCGGGTAGGCAGTATTTT.

V usage is TRBV9 and J usage is TRBJ2-5, with 8 bases lining up with TRBD1. The CDR3 contains 15 residues. J was trimmed by 5 bases and V by 3 bases; bases with no gene match: 9. Germline CDR1 SGDLS, CDR2 YYNGEE. This chain's CDR3 is CASSATGGFSETQYF. DNA of the CDR3: TGTGCCAGCAGCGCAACAGGGGGGTTTAGTGAGACCCAGTACTTC. The full variable domain, completed using reference TRBV9 and TRBJ2-5, is DSGVTQTPKHLITATGQRVTLRCSPRSGDLSVYWYQQSLDQGLQFLIQYYNGEERAKGNILERFSAQQFPDLHSELNLSSLELGDSALYFCASSATGGFSETQYFGPGTRLLVL.

The J gene is TRBJ2-1, the V gene TRBV29-1; 8 positions agree with TRBD2. V lost 8 bases to trimming and J lost 7 bases; unmatched junction nucleotides: 16. Germline loops: CDR1 SQVTM, CDR2 ANQGSEA. The CDR3 sequence is 15 residues long. The CDR3, as DNA: TGCAGCACTGACGTCTGGGCGGGAGGAGGGAATGAGCAGTTCTTC. Residues: CSTDVWAGGGNEQFF.

This rearrangement joins TRBV9 to TRBJ2-3; D unresolved. Trimming shortened V by 4 bases and J by 5 bases, and 14 bases separated the two germline ends. CDR1 and CDR2 from the germline V gene are SGDLS and YYNGEE. The CDR3 is 14 amino acids. The CDR3 nucleotides are TGTGCCAGCAGCAGCGCCGACCCTATAGATACGCAGTATTTT. It translates to CASSSADPIDTQYF. The whole variable domain, remainder taken from reference TRBV9 and TRBJ2-3, is DSGVTQTPKHLITATGQRVTLRCSPRSGDLSVYWYQQSLDQGLQFLIQYYNGEERAKGNILERFSAQQFPDLHSELNLSSLELGDSALYFCASSSADPIDTQYFGPGTRLTVL.